This T cell receptor (beta chain) was sequenced in a study of blood T cell repertoires in COVID-19. Study at large: COVID-19 samples from acute and convalescent phases originated in the United States, Italy and Spain. PBMCs, B-cell-depleted T cells, or T cells provided the cDNA or gDNA that made up the material.

As handled by the study authors: It was from reference gene primer amplification that nucleated cell counts were estimated. Clones were read by immunoSEQ multiplex PCR, and TCRdb kept only the in-frame ones, dropping some. D and trimming come from the DNA, and the V and J calls and clone size come from that table. The sample lists 60,000 to 75,000 clones; about 80% were seen once. Sequencing was performed on peripheral blood. The clonotype comes from a woman aged 80 or over with acute or convalescent COVID-19.

CDR3 DNA sequence: TGTGCCAGCAGCTTAGGCGGCGGGGGCTCCTACAATGAGCAGTTCTTC. This sequence encodes CASSLGGGGSYNEQFF. The V call is TRBV11-1, the J call TRBJ2-1; TRBD2 matches at 7 bases. V lost 1 base and J lost 0; bases outside the gene matches: 3. Germline CDR1 reads SGHAT; CDR2 reads FQDESV (reference sequence). The CDR3 spans 16 residues.